This T cell receptor (beta chain) stems from a study of blood T cell repertoires in COVID-19 (dated by TCRdb to 2020 to 2021). Regarding the study in general: Samples covering the acute and convalescent phases of COVID-19 were provided by collaborators in the United States, Italy and Spain. Where HLA class I and class II types were available, the types were taken from metadata supplied by the sample provider, not from assay-based typing. The samples were drawn from two sources: the first 160 participants of the ongoing ImmuneRACE study, and 1,000 to 1,500 subjects contributed by 6 global collaborators. The prospective study material was composed of cDNA or gDNA derived from T cells, B-cell-depleted T cells, or PBMCs. The sample metadata nearly always contained a de-identified subject ID, COVID-19 status, age in years and sex. The repertoires were released in a freely available public database intended as a resource for research on the immune response to SARS-CoV-2. The dataset comprised deeply sampled blood TCRbeta repertoires from subjects exposed to, actively infected with, or recovered from COVID-19.

Each collaborating institution followed its own protocols to collect whole blood in K2EDTA tubes. Collaborator samples were shipped for TCRbeta analysis as frozen whole blood, isolated PBMCs, or DNA extracted from either sample type. Overall study outcomes, separate from this receptor: The amount of clinical and demographic metadata varied by source and participant and was provided uncurated.

Comment on this clone: The clone's antigen remains unknown. Nothing much larger sits one base from this clone, and base qualities are not available.

TCRbeta CDR3 regions were amplified from genomic DNA using the immunoSEQ Assay, a bias-controlled multiplex PCR. The published analysis was carried out like this. Within the assay, amplification of reference gene primers was used to estimate how many nucleated cells each sample contained. To quantify the absolute abundance of each unique TCRbeta CDR3 rearrangement, sequence reads were collapsed and filtered. For each sample, productive Simpson clonality was calculated as the square root of Simpson's diversity index over productive rearrangements. The immuneACCESS repertoire file appears here via TCRdb, limited to in-frame rearrangements. These files lack a portion of the clones; in checked studies, under half of the deficit traces to unresolved V genes, and the cause of the others is not known. V and J calls and clone size are as listed in that table; D and trimming were resolved from the DNA. This sample is represented by about 200,000 clones; around 80% of them were singletons. Jointly, the top ten make up about 6.9% of the sample.

V has 4 bases trimmed and J has 0 bases trimmed; junction bases matching no gene number 5. The germline V gene sets CDR1 to LGHNA and CDR2 to YSLEER. From the cysteine through the phenylalanine, the CDR3 covers 15 amino acids. Only CDR3 DNA remains: 45 bases, in frame from the first base. Rearrangement joined TRBV4-3 to TRBJ1-1, and 7 junction bases match TRBD1. This clonotype was sampled from a human donor with acute or convalescent COVID-19. The donor label of this sample is uncertain. The sequencing input was peripheral blood. CDR3 protein: CASSPDRVLNTEAFF. DNA sequence: TGCGCCAGCAGCCCAGACAGGGTACTGAACACTGAAGCTTTCTTT.